A selection of T cell receptor beta chains follows, all from one sample in a study of PD-L1 blockade in urothelial cancer. This table comes from immunoSEQ multiplex PCR, and its TCRdb copy is limited to in-frame clones, with some not included. Of about 50,000 clones listed, around 90% are singletons. This specimen consisted of PBMCs, obtained around atezolizumab (anti-PD-L1) treatment. The receptors were sampled from a woman aged 60-75 years with urothelial cancer. Each CDR3 is given with its conserved first and last residue. D genes are given only for firm matches. Where a row states a size, it is once, few, many or the class of an expanded clone; other rows omit it.

clone size	V gene	D gene	J gene	CDR3 protein	CDR3 DNA
NA	TRBV18	NA	TRBJ1-3	CASSQDRSGNTIYF	TGTGCCAGCTCGCAGGACAGATCTGGAAACACCATATATTTT
NA	TRBV7-2	NA	TRBJ2-7	CASSQRMTGAYEQYF	TGTGCCAGCAGCCAGCGTATGACGGGAGCCTACGAGCAGTACTTC
NA	TRBV7-8	TRBD1	TRBJ1-2	CASSSTGGVYGYTF	TGTGCCAGCAGCTCCACAGGGGGCGTCTATGGCTACACCTTC
NA	TRBV10-2	TRBD2	TRBJ2-2	CASSERSGIGFGELFF	TGCGCCAGCAGTGAGCGTAGCGGGATAGGTTTCGGGGAGCTGTTTTTT
NA	TRBV7-8	TRBD2	TRBJ2-3	CASSLVSGTRDTQYF	TGTGCCAGCAGCTTAGTTAGCGGGACGAGGGATACGCAGTATTTT
NA	TRBV6-4	NA	TRBJ2-1	CASSGGQTLFF	TGTGCCAGCAGTGGGGGCCAAACCCTGTTCTTC
NA	TRBV5-6	NA	TRBJ2-5	CASAAGRKETQYF	TGTGCCAGCGCCGCGGGACGCAAAGAGACCCAGTACTTC
NA	TRBV27	NA	TRBJ2-7	CASSSQGRYEQYF	TGTGCCAGCAGTTCTCAGGGGCGATACGAGCAGTACTTC
NA	TRBV5-6	NA	TRBJ2-5	CASSFLFATGETQYF	TGTGCCAGCAGCTTCCTCTTTGCTACAGGGGAGACCCAGTACTTC
NA	TRBV28	NA	TRBJ2-3	CASTPSPGTSFSPDTQYF	TGTGCCAGCACCCCCAGTCCCGGGACTTCTTTCTCGCCAGATACGCAGTATTTT
NA	TRBV7-2	NA	TRBJ1-1	CASSLVGLNEAFF	TGTGCCAGCAGCTTAGTTGGACTTAATGAAGCTTTCTTT
few	TRBV19	NA	TRBJ1-2	CASSGTAYGYTF	TGTGCCAGTAGCGGAACAGCCTATGGCTACACCTTC
NA	TRBV27	NA	TRBJ1-2	CASSGTFSTYGYTF	TGTGCCAGCTCTGGGACATTTTCGACCTATGGCTACACCTTC
NA	TRBV7-2	TRBD2	TRBJ2-7	CASSFGSGDTYEQYF	TGTGCCAGCAGCTTTGGTAGCGGGGATACCTACGAGCAGTACTTC
once	TRBV5-5	NA	TRBJ2-7	CASSWGDGSWSGGQGYEQYF	TGTGCCAGCAGCTGGGGGGACGGGAGTTGGTCTGGCGGGCAAGGCTACGAGCAGTACTTC
once	TRBV4-2	TRBD1	TRBJ1-2	CASSQRNRGQPSAYTF	TGTGCCAGCAGCCAACGAAACAGGGGGCAACCCTCGGCCTACACCTTC
NA	TRBV27	TRBD2	TRBJ2-3	CASSPGLAGTDTQYF	TGTGCCAGCAGTCCGGGACTAGCGGGCACAGATACGCAGTATTTT
NA	TRBV7-8	NA	TRBJ2-1	CASSPALGQGGHNEQFF	TGTGCCAGCAGCCCCGCCCTAGGGCAGGGGGGTCACAATGAGCAGTTCTTC
NA	TRBV4-1	TRBD1	TRBJ2-5	CASSQGQGQDPRETQYF	TGCGCCAGCAGCCAAGGGCAAGGACAGGACCCCCGGGAGACCCAGTACTTC
once	TRBV18	TRBD1	TRBJ2-6	CASSPQAGGAPGANVLTF	TGTGCCAGCTCACCTCAAGCAGGGGGCGCCCCTGGGGCCAACGTCCTGACTTTC
NA	TRBV4-3	NA	TRBJ2-2	CASSQLGGGRATGELFF	TGCGCCAGCAGCCAGTTGGGAGGGGGGCGCGCCACCGGGGAGCTGTTTTTT
medium-sized	TRBV7-9	NA	TRBJ1-4	CASSNPGGNEKLFF	TGTGCCAGCAGCAATCCGGGAGGAAATGAAAAACTGTTTTTT
NA	TRBV6-5	TRBD1	TRBJ2-7	CASSYSTGWEQYF	TGTGCCAGCAGTTACTCGACAGGGTGGGAGCAGTACTTC
once	TRBV7-9	NA	TRBJ2-1	CASSLSPGWNEQFF	TGTGCCAGCAGCTTAAGCCCAGGGTGGAATGAGCAGTTCTTC
NA	TRBV9	TRBD2	TRBJ2-3	CASSPRSSGRGTDTQYF	TGTGCCAGCAGCCCCCGGAGTAGCGGGAGGGGCACAGATACGCAGTATTTT
NA	TRBV4-3	NA	TRBJ2-3	CASSHSLMGVGTDTQYF	TGCGCCAGCAGCCACTCCCTAATGGGCGTTGGCACAGATACGCAGTATTTT
once	TRBV11-1	NA	TRBJ1-6	CASSRDPGDSPLHF	TGTGCCAGCAGCCGGGACCCGGGGGATTCACCCCTCCACTTT
NA	TRBV6-1	NA	TRBJ2-3	CATSEGAIDTQYF	TGTGCCACCTCGGAGGGGGCAATAGATACGCAGTATTTT